The next 21 T cell receptor beta chains were all read from a single sample in a study of T-cell reconstitution after alpha-beta-depleted transplantation in children. Construction of the TCRbeta library involved unique molecular identifiers. TCRdb itself ran the PCR reads through MiXCR, one entry per CDR3 protein. The data contain about 200,000 distinct CDR3 sequences, approximately 14% of them singletons. Sequenced here: PBMCs from the stem cell graft donor, sampled from the stem cell graft. The receptors come from a human donor who donated a stem cell graft to a child with acute lymphoblastic leukemia.

This clonotype has ten or more counts. This chain joins TRBV20-1 and TRBJ2-3; no clear D. There are 14 residues in the CDR3. Germline CDR1 reads DFQATT; CDR2 reads SNEGSKA (reference sequence). V dropped 5 bases and J dropped 3 bases, with 15 bases sitting between them. In DNA form, the CDR3 reads TGCAGTGCTGACTCTAAGTTTATAACAGATACGCAGTATTTT. Protein product: CSADSKFITDTQYF.

This clonotype occurred many times. This rearrangement joins TRBV20-1 to TRBJ2-2; D is ambiguous. Trimming shortened V by 0 bases and J by 0 bases, and 14 bases separated the two germline ends. CDR1 is DFQATT, CDR2 SNEGSKA, per germline (reference sequence). The CDR3 is 17 residues long. The DNA of the CDR3 is TGCAGTGCTAGAGATGGCAAAAAATCATCGAACACCGGGGAGCTGTTTTTT. Protein sequence: CSARDGKKSSNTGELFF.

This clonotype was seen repeatedly, ten times or more. The chain carries TRBV7-9 and TRBJ2-2; D unresolved. Deletions cut 2 bases from V and 7 bases from J, with 8 bases between. The germline V gene encodes CDR1 SEHNR and CDR2 FQNEAQ (reference sequence). The CDR3 is made up of 13 amino acids. CDR3 region: CASSLFSNGELFF. The CDR3 DNA reads TGTGCCAGCAGCTTATTTAGCAACGGGGAGCTGTTTTTT.

The CDR3 is CASSVLAEDEQYF. CDR3 bases: TGTGCCAGCAGTGTGTTAGCGGAAGACGAGCAGTACTTC. The chain carries TRBV27 and TRBJ2-7; a weak D match, TRBD2 (6 bases). The CDR3 runs to 13 residues. Germline lookup yields CDR1 MNHEY and CDR2 SMNVEV (reference sequence). Trimming removed 5 bases at V and 5 bases at J, with 13 bases between.

In its sample, this clonotype was seen many times. The rearrangement links TRBV29-1 to TRBJ2-2; 10 nucleotides match TRBD2. Germline values: CDR1 SQVTM, CDR2 ANQGSEA. Losses at the gene ends were 6 bases for V and 2 bases for J; bases not matched to a gene: 6. This CDR3 is 15 amino acids long. The chain's CDR3 is CSVSGTSANTGELFF. The CDR3 nucleotides read TGCAGCGTCTCCGGGACTAGCGCTAACACCGGGGAGCTGTTTTTT.

This clonotype was recorded many times. V usage is TRBV3-1 and J usage is TRBJ2-7; D not resolved. Between the trimmed V and J ends, which lost 4 bases and 2 bases, there was a span of 21 bases. The CDR3 totals 17 residues. CDR1 LGHDT and CDR2 YNNKEL come from the germline V gene (reference sequence). This chain's CDR3 is CASSPTQRGRRAYEQYF. The CDR3 bases are TGTGCCAGCAGCCCGACGCAAAGAGGACGTAGAGCCTACGAGCAGTACTTC.

V and J are TRBV7-6 and TRBJ2-1; 7 bases match TRBD2. The CDR3 length is 15 residues. Per the germline V gene, CDR1 is SGHVS and CDR2 is FNYEAQ. The V and J ends lost 4 bases and 8 bases, in that order; junction bases with no gene match: 11. The CDR3 DNA reads TGTGCCAGCAGCTCATCGGGACTTGGGGGGGATGAGCAGTTCTTC. It is translated as CASSSSGLGGDEQFF.

This clonotype was detected many times. The gene calls are TRBV6-5 and TRBJ2-5; a weak D match, TRBD2 (5 bases). Germline V gives CDR1 MNHEY, CDR2 SVGAGI. The V gene lost 2 bases and the J gene lost 5 bases, with 12 bases spanning the gap. The CDR3 runs 14 residues. Written as DNA, the CDR3 is TGTGCCAGCAGTTACAGTCGGGAAGAGGAGACCCAGTACTTC. Translating it yields CASSYSREEETQYF.

This chain links TRBV30 with TRBJ1-2, with TRBD1 matching 8 bases. Germline V gives CDR1 GTSNPN, CDR2 SVGIG (reference sequence). The CDR3 extends over 18 amino acids. V dropped 6 bases and J dropped 2; count of bases not matched to a gene: 20. The CDR3 sequence is CACGLLPGTGYRNYGYTF. CDR3 nucleotides: TGTGCCTGCGGCCTTCTCCCCGGGACAGGATACAGGAACTATGGCTACACCTTC.

This clonotype was observed at least ten times. This chain connects TRBV5-1 to TRBJ2-7; D may be TRBD1 (6 bases). Germline V gene sequence: CDR1 SGHRS, CDR2 YFSETQ. This CDR3 spans 13 amino acids. The V end was cut by 3 bases, the J end by 3 bases, with 10 bases between. Here the CDR3 reads CASSWDTNYEQYF. The DNA of the CDR3 is TGCGCCAGCAGCTGGGACACCAACTACGAGCAGTACTTC.

This clonotype was observed a few times. The chain couples TRBV10-2 to TRBJ2-3, with 7 bases identical to TRBD2. The germline V gene has CDR1 WSHSY and CDR2 SAAADI. V gave up 3 bases and J gave up 2 bases; unmatched junction bases: 2. The length of the CDR3 is 14 residues. CDR3 amino acids: CASSEAGLTDTQYF. The CDR3 nucleotides are TGCGCCAGCAGTGAAGCGGGACTCACAGATACGCAGTATTTT.

This clonotype was seen ten or more times. J is TRBJ1-1 and V is TRBV5-1; 7 positions agree with TRBD1. Germline V gene lookup returns CDR1 SGHRS and CDR2 YFSETQ. The CDR3 runs to 14 residues. Trimming cost V 5 bases and J 3 bases; bases outside gene matches: 7. DNA of the CDR3: TGCGCCAGCAGGGCCTATGACAGGGACACTGAAGCTTTCTTT. It yields the protein CASRAYDRDTEAFF.

This clonotype was seen at least ten times. This chain joins TRBV5-1 and TRBJ2-2; TRBD2 matches at 7 bases. CDR1 SGHRS and CDR2 YFSETQ come from the germline V gene. This CDR3 region has 16 residues. The J segment lost 2 bases and the V segment lost 4 bases, leaving 8 bases of the junction unmatched. CDR3 loop: CASSPVLADNTGELFF. The CDR3 nucleotides are TGCGCCAGCAGCCCGGTCCTAGCGGACAACACCGGGGAGCTGTTTTTT.

This clonotype was seen a few times. This chain uses TRBV20-1 with TRBJ1-2; 9 bases fit TRBD1. There are 17 residues in the CDR3. The germline V gene encodes CDR1 DFQATT and CDR2 SNEGSKA (reference sequence). Trimming at V came to 1 base and at J to 7 bases, leaving 16 bases not matched to a gene. CDR3 bases: TGCAGTGCTAGAGTATCTTGGGCACAGGGGGCGATTGGTGGCTACACCTTC. Translating it yields CSARVSWAQGAIGGYTF.

This clonotype came up many times. The rearrangement uses TRBV6-1 and TRBJ1-4; 7 bases line up with TRBD1. The germline V gene has CDR1 MNHNS and CDR2 SASEGT. The CDR3 spans 14 residues. V lost 8 bases, J lost 5 bases, and 8 bases stayed unmatched. The CDR3 DNA reads TGTGCCAGCCACGGGACAGAGATAAATGAAAAACTGTTTTTT. Its protein product is CASHGTEINEKLFF.

This clonotype occurred many times. CDR3 region: CASSLLRGGYGYTF. The DNA of the CDR3 is TGTGCCAGCAGCTTGCTCAGGGGGGGCTATGGCTACACCTTC. The chain joins TRBV5-6 to TRBJ1-2, with 7 bases aligning to TRBD1. The CDR3 runs 14 residues. Germline V lookup: CDR1 SGHDT, CDR2 YYEEEE. The V gene end was trimmed by 1 base and the J gene end by 4 bases; junction bases not matched to a gene: 4.

The CDR3 region is CASSTTQRSVEQFF. The CDR3 region has the DNA TGTGCCAGCAGCACAACGCAAAGAAGTGTTGAGCAGTTCTTC. This chain joins TRBV11-3 and TRBJ2-1; the D is unclear. Deletions cut 5 bases from V and 9 bases from J, with 17 bases between. This CDR3 has 14 amino acids. Germline loops: CDR1 SGHNT, CDR2 YENEEA.

The J gene is TRBJ2-7, the V gene TRBV5-1; D call uncertain. Germline V gene sequence: CDR1 SGHRS, CDR2 YFSETQ. The CDR3 has 16 residues. Trimming removed 3 bases at V and 4 bases at J, with 20 bases between. CDR3: CASSSYGSSKEYEQYF. In DNA form, the CDR3 reads TGCGCCAGCAGCTCCTACGGTTCGTCAAAAGAGTACGAGCAGTACTTC.

Concerning this clonotype itself: Being one base from a much bigger clone, this may be a read error. This rearrangement joins TRBV12-3 or TRBV12-4 to TRBJ2-1; 9 positions match TRBD2. The CDR3 totals 16 residues. V lost 6 bases and J lost 5; bases outside the gene matches: 11. The chain's CDR3 is CASSPGLASVHNEQFF. The CDR3 DNA reads as TGTGCCAGCAGCCCTGGACTAGCGTCAGTCCACAATGAGCAGTTCTTC.

There are many counts of this clonotype. The V gene is TRBV20-1, the J gene TRBJ2-2, with TRBD2 identical over 11 bases. CDR1 and CDR2 (germline): DFQATT, SNEGSKA (reference sequence). V trimming: 6 bases; J trimming: 5 bases; junction bases outside the gene matches: 11. The CDR3 length is 16 residues. This chain's CDR3 is CSAVRLAGRGTGELFF. CDR3 nucleotides: TGCAGTGCCGTGCGACTAGCGGGAAGGGGGACCGGGGAGCTGTTTTTT.

This clonotype was seen only a few times. The rearrangement joins TRBV21-1 to TRBJ2-7; the D call TRBD1 from the table was never checked on the DNA. TRBV21-1 represents a pseudogene. This CDR3 spans 16 amino acids. The CDR3 region is CASSKSKMGVPYEQYF. The CDR3 DNA reads TGTGCCAGCAGCAAATCGAAAATGGGGGTGCCATACGAGCAGTACTTC.